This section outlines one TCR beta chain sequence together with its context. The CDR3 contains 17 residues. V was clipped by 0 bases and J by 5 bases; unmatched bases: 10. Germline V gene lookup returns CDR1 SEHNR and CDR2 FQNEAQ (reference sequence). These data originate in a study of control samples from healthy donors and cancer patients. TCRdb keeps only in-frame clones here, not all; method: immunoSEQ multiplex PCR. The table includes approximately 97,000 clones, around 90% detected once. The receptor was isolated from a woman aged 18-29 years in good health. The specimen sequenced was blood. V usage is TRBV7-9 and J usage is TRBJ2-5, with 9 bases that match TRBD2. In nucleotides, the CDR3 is TGTGCCAGCAGCTTAGCGAAGGCGGGGGGGCCGCGGGAGACCCAGTACTTC. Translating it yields CASSLAKAGGPRETQYF.